What follows are 18 T cell receptor beta chains derived from one specimen sequenced in a study of early T cells in non-severe SARS-CoV-2 infection. TCRdb called the 5' RACE reads again in MiXCR, with one record for every CDR3 protein. This table holds 25,000 to 35,000 distinct CDR3 sequences, roughly 5.9% found once. Sequencing was carried out using whole blood. These receptors were collected from an adult who was a healthcare worker with PCR-confirmed SARS-CoV-2 infection or an uninfected control (not recorded which).

There are many counts of this clonotype. This chain joins TRBV18 and TRBJ2-1; tentative D call: TRBD2 (6 bases). V dropped 1 base and J dropped 1 base, with 14 bases sitting between them. The CDR3 has 17 residues. Germline CDR1 reads KGHSH; CDR2 reads LQKENI. The DNA for the CDR3 is TGTGCCAGCTCACCACTGGGGGAGGCTGGGTCCTACAATGAGCAGTTCTTC. It yields the protein CASSPLGEAGSYNEQFF.

This clonotype was detected only once. V is TRBV14 and J is TRBJ1-1; 10 bases align to TRBD1. The germline gives CDR1 SGHDN, CDR2 FVKESK. J gave up 4 bases and V 4 bases, and 3 bases lay outside the gene matches. The CDR3 runs to 14 residues. This CDR3 is CASSPDRGSTEAFF. Written as DNA, the CDR3 is TGTGCCAGCAGCCCGGACAGGGGGAGCACTGAAGCTTTCTTT.

This clonotype was detected many times. The V call is TRBV11-3, the J call TRBJ2-2; 8 nucleotides align to TRBD1. Germline V gene sequence: CDR1 SGHNT, CDR2 YENEEA. V lost 4 bases, J lost 2 bases, and 3 bases stayed unmatched. The CDR3 spans 15 residues. The CDR3 nucleotides read TGTGCCAGCAGCTCCGGGACAGGCAACACCGGGGAGCTGTTTTTT. This codes for CASSSGTGNTGELFF.

This clonotype was found many times. The chain employs TRBV19 and TRBJ1-5; 10 nucleotides line up with TRBD1. CDR3 length equals 15 residues. The V segment lost 5 bases and the J segment 6 bases; nucleotides outside the gene matches: 7. Looked up from germline, CDR1 is LNHDA and CDR2 is SQIVND (reference sequence). CDR3: CASSARQGASQPQHF. The CDR3 DNA reads as TGTGCCAGTAGTGCGCGACAGGGGGCAAGTCAGCCCCAGCATTTT.

Only a few counts were recorded for this clonotype. V and J are TRBV3-1 and TRBJ2-1; 10 nucleotides align to TRBD2. Trimming at V came to 3 bases and at J to 10 bases, leaving 12 bases not matched to a gene. The CDR3 contains 16 residues. Germline lookup yields CDR1 LGHDT and CDR2 YNNKEL (reference sequence). CDR3 sequence reads: CASSQLLASGSREQFF. CDR3 DNA sequence: TGTGCCAGCAGCCAGCTTTTGGCTAGCGGGAGTCGGGAGCAGTTCTTC.

In this sample, this clonotype turned up many times. The chain uses TRBV4-1 and TRBJ2-7; unclear D gene. CDR3 length: 14 residues. Per germline, CDR1 MGHRA and CDR2 YSYEKL. Trimming shortened V by 0 bases and J by 9 bases, and 15 bases separated the two germline ends. The CDR3 coding sequence is TGCGCCAGCAGCCAAGAACTTTTCCCCGGTGGGCAGTACTTC. Protein: CASSQELFPGGQYF.

This clonotype was seen at least ten times. The V call is TRBV12-3 or TRBV12-4, the J call TRBJ2-7, with 10 bases lining up with TRBD1. Trimming removed 5 bases from V and 4 bases from J; junction bases left unmatched: 5. The CDR3 runs 14 residues. The chain's CDR3 is CASSRDRGAYEQYV. The CDR3 DNA follows: TGTGCCAGCAGTAGGGACAGGGGCGCATACGAGCAGTACGTC.

This clonotype was picked up a small number of times. The chain couples TRBV20-1 to TRBJ2-3; 12 nucleotides agree with TRBD2. The CDR3 is 14 residues long. J gave up 6 bases and V 5 bases, and 6 bases lay outside the gene matches. Germline loops: CDR1 DFQATT, CDR2 SNEGSKA (reference sequence). The CDR3 DNA is TGCAGTGCTCTAGCGGGAGGGCCGAGGGATACGCAGTATTTT. It yields the protein CSALAGGPRDTQYF.

The chain joins TRBV6-2 or TRBV6-3 to TRBJ1-5; D may be TRBD1 (5 bases). Trimming removed 6 bases from V and 7 bases from J, with 19 bases in between. From germline, CDR1 is MNHEY and CDR2 SVGEGT. CDR3 length: 15 residues. The CDR3 nucleotides read TGTGCCAGCAGCAGTCTCCAGGGTCCTCGGCAGCCCCAGCATTTT. It specifies CASSSLQGPRQPQHF.

The J gene is TRBJ1-2, the V gene TRBV5-5, with D unresolved. This CDR3 is built from 13 residues. V was trimmed by 2 bases and J by 4 bases, leaving 9 bases between them. Germline CDR1 SGHKS, CDR2 YYEKEE (reference sequence). CDR3: CASSFTETYGYTF. Here the CDR3 DNA reads TGTGCCAGCAGCTTTACAGAGACCTATGGCTACACCTTC.

Only a few counts were recorded for this clonotype. The genes are TRBV29-1 and TRBJ2-2; D unclear. V lost 1 base to trimming and J lost 4 bases, with 16 bases between them. Germline CDR1 reads SQVTM; CDR2 reads ANQGSEA. CDR3 length: 16 residues. The CDR3 bases are TGCAGCGTTGAAGGCGGTAGTGAGAGTGGCACCGGGGAGCTGTTTTTT. It specifies CSVEGGSESGTGELFF.

This clonotype has ten or more counts. V gene TRBV20-1 combines with J gene TRBJ2-5; no reliable D call. CDR3 length: 12 amino acids. The V gene's germline CDR1 is DFQATT and CDR2 SNEGSKA (reference sequence). Trimming stripped 1 base from V and 5 bases from J, with 8 bases between. CDR3 bases: TGCAGTGCTAGAGCCAGCTACGAGACCCAGTACTTC. The encoded protein is CSARASYETQYF.

In this sample, this clonotype turned up a few times. This chain links TRBV11-2 with TRBJ2-7; TRBD2 matches at 7 bases. V gave up 5 bases and J gave up 5 bases; unmatched junction bases: 9. Germline lookup yields CDR1 SGHAT and CDR2 FQNNGV. This CDR3 has 14 amino acids. Here the CDR3 reads CASSQWASGDEQYV. CDR3 in DNA: TGTGCCAGCAGCCAATGGGCTAGCGGAGACGAGCAGTACGTC.

This clonotype was counted at least ten times. The V gene is TRBV20-1, the J gene TRBJ2-3; D is perhaps TRBD1 (6 bases). Germline values: CDR1 DFQATT, CDR2 SNEGSKA (reference sequence). With 4 bases removed from V and 8 bases from J, the gap between germline ends came to 19 bases. This CDR3 comprises 14 residues. The DNA of the CDR3 is TGCAGTGCTAAACAGGGTGGCGGTAGTAGTACGCAGTATTTT. Translation gives CSAKQGGGSSTQYF.

This clonotype was detected many times. The chain uses TRBV13 and TRBJ2-3; the D gene is possibly TRBD1 (6 bases). The germline V gene has CDR1 PRHDT and CDR2 FYEKMQ (reference sequence). Trimming removed 1 base from V and 4 bases from J, with 9 bases in between. The CDR3 is 14 amino acids. CDR3 sequence (DNA): TGTGCCAGCAGCTTAGCACAGGGAGCAGATACGCAGTATTTT. Encoded protein: CASSLAQGADTQYF.

There are many counts of this clonotype. The CDR3 DNA reads TGTGCCAGTAGTATAGTTTATGCAGGGGCCAACGTCCTGACTTTC. This encodes CASSIVYAGANVLTF. The chain combines TRBV19 with TRBJ2-6; D unclear. Trimming took 1 base from V and 4 from J, leaving 8 bases between them. Germline V lookup: CDR1 LNHDA, CDR2 SQIVND (reference sequence). The CDR3 loop spans 15 amino acids.

There are many counts of this clonotype. The CDR3 loop is CASSPGRNEQFF. CDR3 coding DNA: TGTGCCAGTAGTCCCGGGAGGAATGAGCAGTTCTTC. V and J are TRBV19 and TRBJ2-1; 7 nucleotides align to TRBD2. Trimming took 5 bases from V and 7 from J; bases not matched to a gene: 2. The germline V gene encodes CDR1 LNHDA and CDR2 SQIVND (reference sequence). The CDR3 spans 12 residues.

This clonotype was seen more than once but under ten times. The V call is TRBV7-8, the J call TRBJ1-2; D call uncertain. The germline CDR1 and CDR2 sequences are SGHVS and FQNEAQ. V was clipped by 5 bases and J by 4 bases, with 17 bases between them. This CDR3 region has 15 residues. CDR3 in amino acids: CASSPSPTVIYGYTF. The CDR3 coding sequence is TGTGCCAGCAGCCCAAGTCCAACAGTCATCTATGGCTACACCTTC.